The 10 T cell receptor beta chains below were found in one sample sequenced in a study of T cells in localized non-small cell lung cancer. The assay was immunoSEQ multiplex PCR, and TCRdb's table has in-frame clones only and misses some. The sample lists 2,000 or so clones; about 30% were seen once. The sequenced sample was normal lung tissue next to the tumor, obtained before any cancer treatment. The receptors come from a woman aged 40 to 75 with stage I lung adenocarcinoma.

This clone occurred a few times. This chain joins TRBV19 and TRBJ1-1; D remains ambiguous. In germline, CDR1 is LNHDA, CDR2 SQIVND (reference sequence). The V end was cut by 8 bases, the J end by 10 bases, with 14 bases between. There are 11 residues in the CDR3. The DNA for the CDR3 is TGTGCCAGTGGGGAGGAGGTACGAGCTTTCTTT. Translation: CASGEEVRAFF.

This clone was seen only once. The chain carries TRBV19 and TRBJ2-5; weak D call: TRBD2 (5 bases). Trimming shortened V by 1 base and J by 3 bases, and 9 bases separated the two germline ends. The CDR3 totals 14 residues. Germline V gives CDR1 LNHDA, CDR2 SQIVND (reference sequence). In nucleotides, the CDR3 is TGTGCCAGTAGTATAGGGGCCGGGAAAGAGACCCAGTACTTC. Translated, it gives CASSIGAGKETQYF.

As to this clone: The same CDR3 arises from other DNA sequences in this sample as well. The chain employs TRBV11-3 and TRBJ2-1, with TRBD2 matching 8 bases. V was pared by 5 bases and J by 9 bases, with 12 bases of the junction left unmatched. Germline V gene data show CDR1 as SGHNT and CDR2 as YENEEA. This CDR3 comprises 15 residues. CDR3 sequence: CASSPEGTRIGEQFF. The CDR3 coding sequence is TGTGCCAGCAGCCCCGAGGGGACTAGAATTGGTGAGCAGTTCTTC.

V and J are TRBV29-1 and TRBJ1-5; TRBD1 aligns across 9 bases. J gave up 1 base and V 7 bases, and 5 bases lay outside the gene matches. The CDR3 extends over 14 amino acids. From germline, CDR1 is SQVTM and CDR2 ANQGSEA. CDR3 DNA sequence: TGCAGCGCGATAACAGGGGGCAGCAATCAGCCCCAGCATTTT. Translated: CSAITGGSNQPQHF.

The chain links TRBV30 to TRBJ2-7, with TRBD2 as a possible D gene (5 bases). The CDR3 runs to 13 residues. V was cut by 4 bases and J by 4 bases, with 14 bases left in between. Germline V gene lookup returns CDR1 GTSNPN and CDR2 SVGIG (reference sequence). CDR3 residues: CAWTPPGKYEQYF. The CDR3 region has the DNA TGTGCCTGGACCCCCCCCGGGAAATACGAGCAGTACTTC.

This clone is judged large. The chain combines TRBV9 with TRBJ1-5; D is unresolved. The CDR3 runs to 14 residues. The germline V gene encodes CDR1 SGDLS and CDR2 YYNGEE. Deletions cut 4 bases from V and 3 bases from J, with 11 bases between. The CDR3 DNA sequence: TGTGCCAGCAGCACCGCCCAGACCAATCAGCCCCAGCATTTT. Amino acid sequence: CASSTAQTNQPQHF.

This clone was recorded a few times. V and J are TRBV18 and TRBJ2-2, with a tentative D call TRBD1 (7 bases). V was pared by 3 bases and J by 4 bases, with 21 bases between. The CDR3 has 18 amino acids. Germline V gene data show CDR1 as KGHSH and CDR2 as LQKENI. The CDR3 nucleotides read TGTGCCAGCTCACCTCCGAACCTGAGACAGGGAGGCACCGGGGAGCTGTTTTTT. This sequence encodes CASSPPNLRQGGTGELFF.

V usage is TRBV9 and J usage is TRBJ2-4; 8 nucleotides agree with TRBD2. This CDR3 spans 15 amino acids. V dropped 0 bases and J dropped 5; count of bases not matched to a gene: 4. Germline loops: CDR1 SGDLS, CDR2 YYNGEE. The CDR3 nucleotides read TGTGCCAGCAGCGTAGGTTCACTAGCGGAAAACATTCAGTACTTC. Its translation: CASSVGSLAENIQYF.

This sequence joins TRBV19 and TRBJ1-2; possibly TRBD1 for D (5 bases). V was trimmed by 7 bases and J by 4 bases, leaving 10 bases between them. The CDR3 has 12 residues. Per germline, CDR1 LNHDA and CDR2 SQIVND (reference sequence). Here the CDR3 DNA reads TGTGCCAGTACCCAAGACAGCTATGGCTACACCTTC. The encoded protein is CASTQDSYGYTF.

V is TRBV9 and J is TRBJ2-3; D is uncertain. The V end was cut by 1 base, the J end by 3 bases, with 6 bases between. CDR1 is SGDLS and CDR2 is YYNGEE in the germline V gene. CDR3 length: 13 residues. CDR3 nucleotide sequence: TGTGCCAGCAGCGTATTCCTGACAGATACGCAGTATTTT. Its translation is CASSVFLTDTQYF.